The rows below give T cell receptor beta chains drawn from one sample of a study of spatial heterogeneity in lung cancer. TCRdb reprocessed the 5' RACE reads with MiXCR, giving one entry per CDR3 protein. Here the sample spans under 2,500 distinct CDR3 sequences, less than 20% being singletons. The sample consisted of PBMCs, taken at surgery. The receptors here all came from a male donor with early-stage non-small cell lung cancer. CDR3s include the opening cysteine and the closing phenylalanine or tryptophan. The order of the fields is D gene, V gene, clone size, J gene, CDR3 DNA, CDR3 protein. D genes are given only for firm matches. Only some rows state a clone size, as once, few, many or a class for expanded clones.

TRBD1,TRBV12-3/TRBV12-4,large,TRBJ2-1,TGTGCCAGCAGTCGTCCGGGACAGTACAATGAGCAGTTCTTC,CASSRPGQYNEQFF
TRBD2,TRBV28,.,TRBJ2-1,TGTGCCAGCAGTTTGACTAGCGGGAGGAGTTGGGATGAGCAGTTCTTC,CASSLTSGRSWDEQFF
TRBD2,TRBV6-6,medium-sized,TRBJ2-1,TGTGCCAGCACAACCAGCGGGAGGTACAATGAGCAGTTCTTC,CASTTSGRYNEQFF
.,TRBV24-1,medium-sized,TRBJ2-2,TGTGCCACCCACGCAAGCACAGTCACCGGGGAGCTGTTTTTT,CATHASTVTGELFF
.,TRBV28,.,TRBJ1-5,TGTGCCAGCAGTTTATCCACAGGGTCCAATCAGCCCCAGCATTTT,CASSLSTGSNQPQHF
.,TRBV6-4,medium-sized,TRBJ1-1,TGTGCCAGCAGTGCCGTACACGGTGGGGGGTCCGAAGCTTTCTTT,CASSAVHGGGSEAFF
.,TRBV7-9,few,TRBJ2-5,TGTGCCAGCAGCCCAGGGTTCGGGACCCAGTACTTC,CASSPGFGTQYF
TRBD1,TRBV3-1,.,TRBJ2-3,TGTGCCAGCAGCCACTTAAGGGGGCTCAGGAGCGGTGATACGCAGTATTTT,CASSHLRGLRSGDTQYF
TRBD2,TRBV7-8,medium-sized,TRBJ2-3,TGTGCCAGCGGACCGAGACTAGCGGGAGCGGAGACAGATACGCAGTATTTT,CASGPRLAGAETDTQYF
TRBD1,TRBV7-3,few,TRBJ2-5,TGTGCCAGCAGCCTTGGGACAGGAGTTTCCCCTCAAGAGACCCAGTACTTC,CASSLGTGVSPQETQYF
.,TRBV20-1,many,TRBJ1-4,TGCAGTGCTGTCTCAGGGGCTAATGAAAAACTGTTTTTT,CSAVSGANEKLFF
.,TRBV11-3,.,TRBJ1-3,TGTGCCAGCAGCGAAGCGGGGGGCTCTGGAAACACCATATATTTT,CASSEAGGSGNTIYF
TRBD1,TRBV29-1,medium-sized,TRBJ2-3,TGCAGCTCCGAAGGGGACAGGGGGACAGATACGCAGTATTTT,CSSEGDRGTDTQYF
.,TRBV6-5,.,TRBJ1-6,TGTGCCAGCAGTCGGATCGTAAATTCACCCCTCCACTTT,CASSRIVNSPLHF
TRBD2,TRBV14,many,TRBJ2-2,TGTGCCAGCAGCCAAGATCGAAGCGGGAGAGTCCGCACCGGGGAGCTGTTTTTT,CASSQDRSGRVRTGELFF
TRBD1,TRBV12-3/TRBV12-4,medium-sized,TRBJ1-2,TGTGCCAGCAGTTTAGACAGGGGGCTTTATTATGGCTACACCTTC,CASSLDRGLYYGYTF
.,TRBV12-3/TRBV12-4,.,TRBJ2-1,TGTGCCAGCAGTTTAGGGCCGAACGGTGAGCAGTTCTTC,CASSLGPNGEQFF
.,TRBV5-1,many,TRBJ2-1,TGCGCCAGCAGCCTGAAGGGACCGGGACTTAATGAGCAGTTCTTC,CASSLKGPGLNEQFF
.,TRBV12-5,.,TRBJ2-3,TGTGCTAGTGCCCCCGATCTGCCCGGCACAGATACGCAGTATTTT,CASAPDLPGTDTQYF
.,TRBV15,many,TRBJ1-2,TGTGCCACCAGCAGAGGAGGACTCGGGGATGGCTACACCTTC,CATSRGGLGDGYTF
TRBD2,TRBV2,many,TRBJ2-2,TGTGCCAGCAGTTCGGCCCGGGGGGCCGGGGAGCTGTTTTTT,CASSSARGAGELFF
TRBD1,TRBV28,many,TRBJ2-7,TGTGCCAGCAGCTCCGGACAGGGAAGCTCCTACGAGCAGTACTTC,CASSSGQGSSYEQYF
TRBD2,TRBV23-1,few,TRBJ2-3,TGCGCCAGCTCGACGGGGCCCTCTCGACTAGCGGGAGGCACAGATACGCAGTATTTT,CASSTGPSRLAGGTDTQYF
.,TRBV29-1,.,TRBJ1-1,TGCAGCGCCGACCTCGGGAGACAGAACACTGAAGCTTTCTTT,CSADLGRQNTEAFF
.,TRBV12-3/TRBV12-4,many,TRBJ2-5,TGTGCCAGCAGTTTAGGAGGGGTACAAGAGACCCAGTACTTC,CASSLGGVQETQYF
TRBD2,TRBV20-1,medium-sized,TRBJ2-7,TGCAGTGCTAACCCACATAGGGGCGGGAGGGCCGACGAGCAGTACTTC,CSANPHRGGRADEQYF
.,TRBV6-6,medium-sized,TRBJ1-2,TGTGCCAGCAGTTACTCGAAGGGTCCTTGGGGCGGCTACACCTTC,CASSYSKGPWGGYTF
TRBD1,TRBV11-2,many,TRBJ2-1,TGTGCCAGCAGTCGATTGGGGGGACAGGGGGCGCGAAATGAGCAGTTCTTC,CASSRLGGQGARNEQFF
TRBD1,TRBV28,medium-sized,TRBJ1-4,TGTGCCAGCAGTCGCCCAAGGGACAGCGGGTCAGGAAAACTGTTTTTT,CASSRPRDSGSGKLFF
TRBD1,TRBV12-3/TRBV12-4,few,TRBJ1-2,TGTGCCAGCAGCTTTGGGACAGCTTCTAACTATGGCTACACCTTC,CASSFGTASNYGYTF
TRBD1,TRBV19,medium-sized,TRBJ2-7,TGTGCCAGTAGTACCCCCGGGACAGGATCCTACGAGCAGTACTTC,CASSTPGTGSYEQYF
.,TRBV7-9,.,TRBJ1-1,TGTGCCAGCAGGGACACTCCGAACACTGAAGCTTTCTTT,CASRDTPNTEAFF
TRBD2,TRBV11-2,many,TRBJ2-1,TGTGCCAGCAGCGCGGGACTAGCGGGAGTGTACAATGAGCAGTTCTTC,CASSAGLAGVYNEQFF
.,TRBV18,medium-sized,TRBJ1-1,TGTGCCAGCTCACCAAACAGCCCGGGGGACACTGAAGCTTTCTTT,CASSPNSPGDTEAFF
.,TRBV7-2,medium-sized,TRBJ2-3,TGTGCCAGCAGCGCCCCGAGCACAGATACGCAGTATTTT,CASSAPSTDTQYF
.,TRBV19,many,TRBJ1-1,TGTGCCAGTAGTCCCCGGTCGCTCACTGAAGTTTTCTTT,CASSPRSLTEVFF
TRBD1,TRBV11-1,few,TRBJ1-2,TGTGCCAGCAGCTCGGGACAGGAGCGGTGGAATGGCTACACCTTC,CASSSGQERWNGYTF
.,TRBV6-2/TRBV6-3,.,TRBJ2-2,TGTGCCAGCAGTCCCCCTCGGAAGGGACGATCAGCCGGGGAGCTGTTTTTT,CASSPPRKGRSAGELFF
.,TRBV19,large,TRBJ2-7,TGTGCCAGTAGCCGGGACGCCGGGTGGAAGCAGTACTTC,CASSRDAGWKQYF
TRBD2,TRBV27,many,TRBJ2-5,TGTGCCAGCAGTTTCCGGACTAGCGGGAGAGGGGAGACCCAGTACTTC,CASSFRTSGRGETQYF
.,TRBV7-7,many,TRBJ2-2,TGTGCTAGCAGCTTAAACCCTGCCGGGAACACCGGGGAGCTGTTTTTT,CASSLNPAGNTGELFF
.,TRBV20-1,few,TRBJ2-1,TGCAGTGCTAGAGGTGGAAGGGGGAAGTTCTTC,CSARGGRGKFF
.,TRBV20-1,many,TRBJ1-5,TGCAGTGCTGGGGTGGGGAGCCAGCCCCAGCATTTT,CSAGVGSQPQHF
.,TRBV23-1,many,TRBJ2-2,TGCGCCACCACCCTAGCGAGCGACGGGGAGCTGTTTTTT,CATTLASDGELFF
.,TRBV24-1,many,TRBJ2-5,TGTGCCACCAGTGATTTGGCAGATCTCTGGGAGACCCAGTACTTC,CATSDLADLWETQYF
.,TRBV19,many,TRBJ1-1,TGTGCCAGTAGCACCGGGACAAGGAACACTGAAGCTTTCTTT,CASSTGTRNTEAFF
.,TRBV6-6,many,TRBJ2-7,TGTGCCAGCACCCACGAAGGGTACGAGCAGTACTTC,CASTHEGYEQYF
.,TRBV6-5,medium-sized,TRBJ2-3,TGTGCCAGCAGCAGGAATTGGGCAGATACGCAGTATTTT,CASSRNWADTQYF
.,TRBV19,.,TRBJ1-2,TGTGCCACCCTTGGGGGGGGTAGAGGCTACACCTTC,CATLGGGRGYTF
TRBD2,TRBV6-5,medium-sized,TRBJ2-7,TGTGCCAGCAGTCGTTCCGGGACTATCCACGAGCAGTACTTC,CASSRSGTIHEQYF
TRBD1,TRBV29-1,many,TRBJ2-4,TGCAGCGTTGAAGATTCAACAGGGGTAATTCAGTACTTC,CSVEDSTGVIQYF
.,TRBV7-7,.,TRBJ2-5,TGTGCCAGCAGCCCACTAGCAGGGGGGTCGGAGACCCAGTACTTC,CASSPLAGGSETQYF
.,TRBV27,medium-sized,TRBJ1-2,TGTGCCAGCAGTTCCAATCCCCTCGGCTATGGCTACACCTTC,CASSSNPLGYGYTF
.,TRBV29-1,.,TRBJ2-3,TGCAGCGTTGAGTCCTGGCGGGACGGAGATACGCAGTATTTT,CSVESWRDGDTQYF
.,TRBV10-3,medium-sized,TRBJ1-2,TGTGCCATCAGTGGAGGCAGAATCTATGGCTACACCTTC,CAISGGRIYGYTF